The present TCR beta chain was sequenced within a study of blood T cell repertoires in COVID-19. Study details: Acute and convalescent COVID-19 samples came from the United States, Italy and Spain. Sources were T cells, B-cell-depleted T cells, or PBMCs; the material itself was cDNA or gDNA.

Authors' data handling: It was from reference gene primer amplification that nucleated cell counts were estimated. Profiled with immunoSEQ multiplex PCR; TCRdb holds only in-frame clones, not every one. V and J calls and clone size are those listed in that table; D and trimming were worked out from the DNA. The data show around 130,000 clones, almost 85% seen once. This CDR3 comprises 14 residues. CDR1 SGHTA and CDR2 FQGTGA come from the germline V gene. The germline V and J ends were trimmed by 6 bases and 7 bases, with 16 bases remaining between them. This clone is a singleton in its sample. This clonotype originated in a man in his forties or fifties with acute or convalescent COVID-19. The chain recombines TRBV7-3 with TRBJ2-1; D possibly corresponds to TRBD2 (6 bases). Sequenced: peripheral blood. CDR3 DNA: TGTGCCAGCAGGGGTGCGGGACGGAATAATGAGCAGTTCTTC. This gives the protein CASRGAGRNNEQFF. Full variable domain (remainder filled in from reference TRBV7-3 and TRBJ2-1): GAGVSQTPSNKVTEKGKYVELRCDPISGHTALYWYRQSLGQGPEFLIYFQGTGAADDSGLPNDRFFAVRPEGSVSTLKIQRTERGDSAVYLCASRGAGRNNEQFFGPGTRLTVL.